Below are 5 T cell receptor beta chains sequenced from a single sample in a study of CD8 T cells in Susac syndrome. cDNA came from approximately 0.5 to 1 ug RNA primed by random hexamers. TCRdb used MiXCR to reprocess the immunoSEQ multiplex PCR reads, holding one entry per CDR3 protein. The sample has under 350,000 distinct CDR3 sequences, roughly 94% seen once. Sequenced input: CD4+ T cells from PBMCs. These receptors were taken from a human donor with multiple sclerosis.

The V and J genes are TRBV12-3 or TRBV12-4 and TRBJ2-3, with no clear D. Trimming cost V 5 bases and J 6 bases, with 9 bases left between them. The CDR3 has 12 amino acids. CDR3 DNA sequence: TGTGCCAGCAGTCGCATAAGGGATACGCAGTATTTT. It yields the protein CASSRIRDTQYF.

This clonotype came up a few times. The chain employs TRBV20-1 and TRBJ1-5, with D uncertain. V was pared by 0 bases and J by 4 bases, with 7 bases between. This CDR3 is 13 amino acids long. Per the germline V gene, CDR1 is DFQATT and CDR2 is SNEGSKA (reference sequence). The CDR3 nucleotides are TGCAGTGCTAGAGAGGCCGGGAATCAGCCCCAGCATTTT. This codes for CSAREAGNQPQHF.

CDR3: CASSSGTAGDTQYF. CDR3 DNA sequence: TGTGCCAGCAGCTCCGGGACAGCGGGAGATACGCAGTATTTT. The rearrangement links TRBV7-9 to TRBJ2-3; a possible D gene is TRBD1 (7 bases). Trimming took off 4 bases at V and 5 bases at J, with 13 bases between the two ends. The CDR3 contains 14 residues. CDR1 is SEHNR, CDR2 FQNEAQ, per germline (reference sequence).

This chain uses TRBV3-1 with TRBJ1-2; 8 nucleotides align to TRBD1. J gave up 4 bases and V 3 bases, and 7 bases lay outside the gene matches. This CDR3 region has 15 residues. CDR1 and CDR2 from the germline V gene are LGHDT and YNNKEL (reference sequence). This CDR3 is CASSHDGQGGYGYTF. CDR3 bases: TGTGCCAGCAGCCACGACGGACAGGGCGGCTATGGCTACACCTTC.

The J gene is TRBJ1-6, the V gene TRBV6-5; D unclear. The CDR3 has 14 residues. Per germline, CDR1 MNHEY and CDR2 SVGAGI. Trimming pared 6 bases from V and 6 bases from J, leaving 12 bases between. DNA for the CDR3: TGTGCCAGCAGCGACGGTCTGCTTAATTCACCCCTCCACTTT. It translates to CASSDGLLNSPLHF.